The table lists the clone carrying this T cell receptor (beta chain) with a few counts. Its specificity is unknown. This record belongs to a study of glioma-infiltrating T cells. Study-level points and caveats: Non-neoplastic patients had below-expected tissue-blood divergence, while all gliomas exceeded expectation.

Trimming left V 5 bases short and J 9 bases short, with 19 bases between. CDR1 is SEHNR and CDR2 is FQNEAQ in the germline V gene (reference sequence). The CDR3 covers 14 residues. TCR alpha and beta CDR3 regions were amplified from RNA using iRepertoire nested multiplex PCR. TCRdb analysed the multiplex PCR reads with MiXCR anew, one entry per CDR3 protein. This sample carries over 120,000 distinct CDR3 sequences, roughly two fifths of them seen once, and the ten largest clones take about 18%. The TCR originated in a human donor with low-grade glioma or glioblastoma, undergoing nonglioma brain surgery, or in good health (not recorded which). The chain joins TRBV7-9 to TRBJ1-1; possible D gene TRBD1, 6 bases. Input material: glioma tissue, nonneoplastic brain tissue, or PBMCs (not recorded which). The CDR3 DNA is TGTGCCAGCAGCCAGAGGGGGTCTGACTCTAAAGCTTTCTTT. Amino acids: CASSQRGSDSKAFF.